This T cell receptor (beta chain) was retrieved from a study of T cell responses to AZD1222 COVID-19 vaccine. The CDR3 consists of 14 residues. Germline CDR1 reads LNHDA; CDR2 reads SQIVND (reference sequence). Study-level points and caveats: A rise in Spike-specific TCR breadth and depth followed two AZD1222 doses. Donors were mostly white British, more females; clonal diversity possibly underestimated. Regions 160-218 and 743-854 held dominance among vaccine-associated CD4 TCRs, which spanned spike.

This clone was observed once. The target antigen is unknown. Sequence at one end of the junction differs from germline and may be a read error. This table comes from immunoSEQ multiplex PCR, and its TCRdb copy is limited to in-frame clones, with some not included. The sample contains some 150,000 clones, 90% of which appear only once. The material was peripheral blood, obtained 28 days after the second AZD1222 dose. This receptor was taken from an adult who received the AZD1222 COVID-19 vaccine. The chain recombines TRBV19 with TRBJ1-2; D call uncertain. The CDR3 nucleotides read TGTGCCAGTAGTGGGAGACCTTCTCCCTATCGCTACACCTTC. Its protein is CASSGRPSPYRYTF.